This T cell receptor beta chain emerged from a study of Graves' ophthalmopathy and Graves' hyperthyroidism. The germline V gene has CDR1 LNHDA and CDR2 SQIVND (reference sequence). The CDR3 is 18 amino acids. Transcripts of RNA were the source for amplifying TCR beta CDR3 regions. After a first-round RT-PCR with HTBI primers, a second-round multiplex PCR was run. Each CDR3 protein gets one entry after TCRdb re-called the multiplex PCR reads with MiXCR. The sample has around 1.1 million distinct CDR3 sequences; approximately 35% are singletons. With respect to this clonotype: The junction shows a germline mismatch at one end, possibly a read error.

This clonotype originated in an adult man with Graves' hyperthyroidism. Sequenced material: peripheral blood or thyroid tissue (not recorded which). The rearrangement uses TRBV19 and TRBJ2-6; D ambiguous. The CDR3 loop is CASSVNPGLPSGANVLTF. The CDR3 nucleotides are TGCGCCAGCAGCGTTAACCCGGGCCTCCCCTCTGGGGCCAACGTCCTGACTTTC.